This T cell receptor beta chain is from a study of CD8 T cells in Susac syndrome. The multiple sclerosis controls were treatment-naive patients affected by stable or active relapsing-remitting disease. The CDR3 totals 16 residues. CDR1 MGHRA and CDR2 YSYEKL come from the germline V gene. V shed 2 bases and J shed 3 bases, with 17 bases lying between them. Roughly 0.45 to 1 ug RNA was reverse transcribed with random hexamers. Each CDR3 protein gets one entry after TCRdb re-called the immunoSEQ multiplex PCR reads with MiXCR. This table has roughly 80,000 distinct CDR3 sequences, about 91% appearing once.

The clonotype originates from a human donor with multiple sclerosis. The sample was CD8+ T cells from PBMCs. V is TRBV4-1 and J is TRBJ2-7, with a weak D call TRBD2 (6 bases). CDR3 sequence: CASSQHEPGGGYEQYF. The CDR3 nucleotides are TGCGCCAGCAGCCAACATGAACCCGGGGGAGGCTACGAGCAGTACTTC.